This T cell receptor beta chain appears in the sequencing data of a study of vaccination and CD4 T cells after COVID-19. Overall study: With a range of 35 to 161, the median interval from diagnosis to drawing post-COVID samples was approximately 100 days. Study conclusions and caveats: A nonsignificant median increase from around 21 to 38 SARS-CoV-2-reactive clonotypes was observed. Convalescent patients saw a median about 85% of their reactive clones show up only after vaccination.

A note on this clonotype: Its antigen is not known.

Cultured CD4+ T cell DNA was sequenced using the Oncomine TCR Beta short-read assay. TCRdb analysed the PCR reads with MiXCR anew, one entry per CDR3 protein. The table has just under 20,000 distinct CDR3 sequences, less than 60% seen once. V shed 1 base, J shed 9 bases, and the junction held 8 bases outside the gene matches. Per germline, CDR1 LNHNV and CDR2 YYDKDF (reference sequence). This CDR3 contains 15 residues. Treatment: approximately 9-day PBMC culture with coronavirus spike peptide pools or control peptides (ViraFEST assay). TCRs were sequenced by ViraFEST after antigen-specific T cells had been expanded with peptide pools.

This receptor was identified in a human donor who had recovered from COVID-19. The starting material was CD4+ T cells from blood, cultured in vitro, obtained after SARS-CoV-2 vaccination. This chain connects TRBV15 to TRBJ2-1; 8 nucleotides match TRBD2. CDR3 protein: CATSRAASREGEQFF. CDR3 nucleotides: TGTGCCACCAGCAGAGCGGCTAGCCGGGAGGGTGAGCAGTTCTTC.